What follows is one T cell receptor beta chain and its context. Germline CDR1 and CDR2: MDHEN and SYDVKM. The CDR3 sequence is 16 residues long. V lost 8 bases and J lost 0, with 16 bases in between. This sample was included in a study of blood T cell repertoires in COVID-19. Overall study: Italy, Spain and the United States were the sources of the convalescent and acute COVID-19 samples.

The study assigned cohorts using participant-reported clinical history. What the recovered Cohort 3 donors had was two negative PCRs, clearance, or symptom resolution. In the study's own analysis: Reference gene primer amplification yielded estimated nucleated cell counts. TCRdb's table, derived via immunoSEQ multiplex PCR, lists solely in-frame clones and lacks some. V, J and clone size are those of that table, while D and trimming were read from the DNA. The sample consists of about 190,000 clones, around 73% of them appearing once. Sequencing was done on a sample of PBMCs or T cells enriched from blood (not recorded which). This TCR was sampled from a woman aged 50 to 60 who had recovered from COVID-19. This chain links TRBV28 with TRBJ2-2; weak D call: TRBD2 (6 bases). The CDR3 DNA sequence: TGTGCCAGCGCCGGCGGGGACTCACCGAACACCGGGGAGCTGTTTTTT. Translated, it gives CASAGGDSPNTGELFF.